This T cell receptor (beta chain) was captured in a study of blood T cell repertoires in COVID-19. Study overall: Nucleic acid was either cDNA or gDNA, and it came from T cells, B-cell-depleted T cells, or PBMCs.

V trimming: 4 bases; J trimming: 4 bases; junction bases outside the gene matches: 6. CDR1 and CDR2 (germline): KGHSH, LQKENI. CDR3 length equals 15 residues. The authors' processing: Amplification of reference gene primers provided the estimated nucleated cell counts. Data came from immunoSEQ multiplex PCR; TCRdb stores just in-frame clones and leaves some out. V, J and clone size are those of that table, while D and trimming were read from the DNA. The sample shows 25,000 to 35,000 clones, approximately 88% of them seen only once. The V call is TRBV18, the J call TRBJ1-1; 10 bases line up with TRBD1. The sequenced sample was peripheral blood. This sequence originates from a man between 65 and 85 years old with active COVID-19. CDR3 nucleotides: TGTGCCAGCTCACTCGGGACAGGGGCTCTCACTGAAGCTTTCTTT. It codes for CASSLGTGALTEAFF.